These 15 T cell receptor beta chains originate from one sample sequenced in a study of shared clonotypes between healthy human individuals. Sequencing was performed with immunoSEQ multiplex PCR; in TCRdb, only in-frame clones are kept and a portion is missing. This sample carries about 1 million clones, approximately 80% of them seen once, and the ten largest clones take approximately 0.5%. The material sequenced was memory CD4+ T cells from PBMCs. The subset here: CD45RA-negative fraction. These receptors originate from a man aged 18 to 35 in good health. Some clones in this sample may be carry-over from other donors' samples.

Details on this clone: Compared with germline, one end of the junction differs, possibly owing to a read error. This chain connects TRBV10-3 to TRBJ2-7, with a weak D call TRBD2 (6 bases). This CDR3 comprises 16 residues. Germline assignment: CDR1 ENHRY and CDR2 SYGVKD. DNA of the CDR3: TGTGCCAGCAGTTCGAGCCCCGGACTATCATTGAACTTGAGGTACTTC. Residues: CASSSSPGLSLNLRYF.

V is TRBV27 and J is TRBJ1-5, with unresolved D. The V end was cut by 3 bases, the J end by 3 bases, with 9 bases between. From germline, CDR1 is MNHEY and CDR2 SMNVEV (reference sequence). The CDR3 runs to 14 residues. CDR3 sequence reads: CASSFSGVNQPQHF. The CDR3 DNA reads as TGTGCCAGCAGTTTTAGTGGGGTCAATCAGCCCCAGCATTTT.

This clone was detected once. The rearrangement uses TRBV28 and TRBJ2-4; no firm D call. The CDR3 consists of 13 residues. Per germline, CDR1 MDHEN and CDR2 SYDVKM. The V and J ends lost 4 bases and 0 bases respectively, with 4 bases between them. This chain's CDR3 is CASSSVAKNIQYF. The DNA for the CDR3 is TGTGCCAGCAGTTCGGTAGCCAAAAACATTCAGTACTTC.

V is TRBV2 and J is TRBJ2-1; 14 bases are a match to TRBD2. The germline V gene encodes CDR1 SNHLY and CDR2 FYNNEI. This CDR3 region has 15 residues. The V segment lost 6 bases and the J segment 9 bases; nucleotides outside the gene matches: 7. CDR3 sequence reads: CASSGLAGGRGEQFF. The CDR3 coding sequence is TGTGCCAGCAGCGGACTAGCGGGAGGCCGGGGTGAGCAGTTCTTC.

The chain uses TRBV27 and TRBJ2-4, with 9 bases fitting TRBD1. The CDR3 spans 15 residues. Germline CDR1 is MNHEY and CDR2 is SMNVEV (reference sequence). V shed 6 bases, J shed 3 bases, and the junction held 6 bases outside the gene matches. This CDR3 is CASSSRQGVKNIQYF. In nucleotides, the CDR3 is TGTGCCAGCAGCTCTAGACAGGGGGTCAAAAACATTCAGTACTTC.

The chain carries TRBV5-6 and TRBJ1-4; 9 positions match TRBD1. The CDR3 totals 16 residues. The germline CDR1 and CDR2 sequences are SGHDT and YYEEEE. The V and J ends lost 4 bases and 4 bases, in that order; junction bases with no gene match: 8. CDR3: CASSPGTGRGNEKLFF. As DNA, the CDR3 is TGTGCCAGCAGCCCCGGGACAGGGCGAGGTAATGAAAAACTGTTTTTT.

The V and J genes are TRBV2 and TRBJ2-1; D gene uncertain. Trimming removed 6 bases from V and 4 bases from J, with 16 bases in between. The CDR3 contains 15 residues. CDR1 is SNHLY, CDR2 FYNNEI, per germline. The CDR3 sequence: CASSRPPTEYNEQFF. The CDR3 DNA sequence: TGTGCCAGCAGCCGACCACCTACTGAGTACAATGAGCAGTTCTTC.

As concerns this clone: The same CDR3 can be traced to other DNA sequences in this sample. The chain is built from TRBV4-2 and TRBJ2-1; the match to TRBD2 covers 12 bases. Germline V CDR1 and CDR2: LGHNA, YNFKEQ. With 3 bases clipped from V and 3 bases from J, the junction kept 3 bases outside the gene matches. The CDR3 is 16 amino acids. The CDR3 reads CASSQATSGSYNEQFF. In nucleotides, the CDR3 is TGTGCCAGCAGCCAGGCGACTAGCGGGAGCTACAATGAGCAGTTCTTC.

In DNA form, the CDR3 reads TGCAGCGTTGGGGCTAGGCGGGAGCGGAATGAGCAGTTCTTC. As protein: CSVGARRERNEQFF. The chain recombines TRBV29-1 with TRBJ2-1, with TRBD2 identical over 7 bases. CDR3 length: 14 amino acids. Germline loops: CDR1 SQVTM, CDR2 ANQGSEA. J lost 7 bases, V lost 4 bases, and 10 bases had no gene match.

This clone appeared a few times. The chain uses TRBV29-1 and TRBJ1-1; D is unresolved. V lost 4 bases and J lost 0, with 18 bases in between. This CDR3 has 16 amino acids. Germline V gene lookup returns CDR1 SQVTM and CDR2 ANQGSEA. This chain's CDR3 is CSVGLRERALNTEAFF. The CDR3 DNA reads TGCAGCGTTGGTCTGAGGGAGCGGGCCCTGAACACTGAAGCTTTCTTT.

The chain uses TRBV9 and TRBJ2-5; D assignment may be TRBD1 or TRBD2 (5 bases each). The CDR3 sequence is 16 residues long. The V end lost 0 bases, the J end lost 5 bases, and 17 bases lay between the germline ends. The V gene's germline CDR1 is SGDLS and CDR2 YYNGEE. In DNA, the CDR3 is TGTGCCAGCAGCGTAGGTCCTGGGGACCCCCGGGAGACCCAGTACTTC. It yields the protein CASSVGPGDPRETQYF.

A few counts support this clone. This rearrangement joins TRBV29-1 to TRBJ2-3; D call uncertain. The CDR3 runs to 13 residues. Germline CDR1 is SQVTM and CDR2 is ANQGSEA. V lost 7 bases and J lost 2, with 13 bases in between. The CDR3 loop reads CSAENSLTDTQYF. CDR3 nucleotide sequence: TGCAGCGCCGAGAACTCTCTCACAGATACGCAGTATTTT.

The chain joins TRBV6-5 to TRBJ2-3, with 7 nucleotides matching TRBD2. Germline-derived CDR1 and CDR2 are MNHEY and SVGAGI. The trim removed 8 bases at V and 4 bases at J, leaving 9 bases unmatched. This CDR3 spans 14 amino acids. Here the CDR3 reads CASSAGGRSDTQYF. The DNA of the CDR3 is TGTGCCAGCTCGGCTGGCGGGAGATCAGATACGCAGTATTTT.

This clone was seen just once. The gene calls are TRBV5-1 and TRBJ2-1, with a weak D call TRBD1 (5 bases). CDR1 is SGHRS and CDR2 is YFSETQ in the germline V gene. The V end was cut by 3 bases, the J end by 1 base, with 11 bases between. This CDR3 spans 15 amino acids. CDR3 nucleotides: TGCGCCAGCAGCTCCGGACAACAGTCCTACAATGAGCAGTTCTTC. It codes for CASSSGQQSYNEQFF. Variable domain in full (rest from reference TRBV5-1 and TRBJ2-1): KAGVTQTPRYLIKTRGQQVTLSCSPISGHRSVSWYQQTPGQGLQFLFEYFSETQRNKGNFPGRFSGRQFSNSRSEMNVSTLELGDSALYLCASSSGQQSYNEQFFGPGTRLTVL.

The chain joins TRBV28 to TRBJ2-5; D could derive from TRBD1 or TRBD2 (5 bases each). The CDR3 totals 15 residues. Between the trimmed V and J ends, which lost 6 bases and 3 bases, there was a span of 17 bases. In germline, CDR1 is MDHEN, CDR2 SYDVKM. The CDR3 coding sequence is TGTGCCAGCAGGGCCGGGGCGCCGAGGAAAGAGACCCAGTACTTC. As protein: CASRAGAPRKETQYF. Complete variable domain (other parts from reference TRBV28 and TRBJ2-5): DVKVTQSSRYLVKRTGEKVFLECVQDMDHENMFWYRQDPGLGLRLIYFSYDVKMKEKGDIPEGYSVSREKKERFSLILESASTNQTSMYLCASRAGAPRKETQYFGPGTRLLVL.